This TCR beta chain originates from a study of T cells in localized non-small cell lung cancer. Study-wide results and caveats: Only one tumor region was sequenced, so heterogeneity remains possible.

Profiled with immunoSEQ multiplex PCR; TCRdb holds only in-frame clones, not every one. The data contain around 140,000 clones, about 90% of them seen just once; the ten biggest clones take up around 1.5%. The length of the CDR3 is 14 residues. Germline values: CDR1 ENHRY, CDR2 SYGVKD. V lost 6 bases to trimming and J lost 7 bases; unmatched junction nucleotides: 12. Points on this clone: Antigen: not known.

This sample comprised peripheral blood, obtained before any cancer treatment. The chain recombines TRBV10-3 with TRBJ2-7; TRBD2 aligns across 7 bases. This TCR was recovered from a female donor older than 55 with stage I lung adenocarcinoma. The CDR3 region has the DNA TGTGCCATCAGCACCGGGACTACCTCGCGAGAGCAGTACTTC. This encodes CAISTGTTSREQYF.